Listed below are T cell receptor beta chains from one sample, sequenced in a study of B cell selection in AIRE deficiency. Profiling relied on immunoSEQ multiplex PCR, and the TCRdb table lists in-frame clones only, not all of them. The data show roughly 25,000 clones, 96% seen once. Sequences were obtained from CD4+CD127+ conventional T cells sorted from PBMCs. These TCRs come from a human donor in good health. The CDR3 runs from the conserved cysteine through the conserved F or W. Fields, in order: D gene, J gene, V gene, clone size, CDR3 protein, CDR3 DNA. The D gene is left open where the match is weak. Size is omitted from some rows. Given values are once, few, many or a class for expanded clones.

d_gene: .
j_gene: TRBJ1-1
v_gene: TRBV7-3
abundance: .
CDR3aa: CASSSGTPNTEAFF
CDR3nt: TGTGCCAGCAGCTCCGGGACGCCGAACACTGAAGCTTTCTTT

d_gene: .
j_gene: TRBJ2-7
v_gene: TRBV21-1
abundance: .
CDR3aa: CASRRNGARRGYEQYF
CDR3nt: TGTGCCAGCAGACGAAACGGGGCTAGGAGAGGTTACGAGCAGTACTTC

d_gene: .
j_gene: TRBJ1-3
v_gene: TRBV28
abundance: .
CDR3aa: CASRTGSSGNTIYF
CDR3nt: TGTGCCAGCAGAACAGGGAGCTCTGGAAACACCATATATTTT

d_gene: TRBD2
j_gene: TRBJ2-7
v_gene: TRBV5-5
abundance: once
CDR3aa: CASSLVAGGISYEQYF
CDR3nt: TGTGCCAGCAGCTTGGTCGCGGGAGGGATCTCCTACGAGCAGTACTTC

d_gene: TRBD2
j_gene: TRBJ2-2
v_gene: TRBV27
abundance: .
CDR3aa: CASSGSAGFAGELFF
CDR3nt: TGTGCCAGCAGTGGATCAGCGGGGTTCGCCGGGGAGCTGTTTTTT

d_gene: TRBD1
j_gene: TRBJ1-3
v_gene: TRBV5-1
abundance: .
CDR3aa: CASCPGTEGNTIYF
CDR3nt: TGCGCCAGCTGCCCCGGGACAGAAGGAAACACCATATATTTT

d_gene: TRBD2
j_gene: TRBJ2-7
v_gene: TRBV6-5
abundance: .
CDR3aa: CASSAPSGRAYEQYF
CDR3nt: TGTGCCAGCAGTGCCCCTAGCGGGAGAGCCTACGAGCAGTACTTC

d_gene: .
j_gene: TRBJ1-3
v_gene: TRBV5-6
abundance: .
CDR3aa: CASSLGGLPNTIYF
CDR3nt: TGTGCCAGCAGCTTGGGGGGCCTACCAAACACCATATATTTT

d_gene: TRBD2
j_gene: TRBJ2-2
v_gene: TRBV11-2
abundance: .
CDR3aa: CASSRTLAGGPTGELFF
CDR3nt: TGTGCCAGCAGCCGCACGCTAGCGGGAGGACCCACCGGGGAGCTGTTTTTT

d_gene: .
j_gene: TRBJ2-7
v_gene: TRBV6-5
abundance: .
CDR3aa: CASSYWRTGEQYF
CDR3nt: TGTGCCAGCAGTTACTGGAGGACGGGGGAGCAGTACTTC

d_gene: .
j_gene: TRBJ2-7
v_gene: TRBV9
abundance: .
CDR3aa: CASSVEGGSYEQYF
CDR3nt: TGTGCCAGCAGCGTAGAAGGCGGATCCTACGAGCAGTACTTC

d_gene: TRBD1
j_gene: TRBJ2-7
v_gene: TRBV27
abundance: .
CDR3aa: CASQPRQGMDEQYF
CDR3nt: TGTGCCAGCCAACCGCGACAGGGTATGGACGAGCAGTACTTC

d_gene: .
j_gene: TRBJ2-5
v_gene: TRBV25-1
abundance: once
CDR3aa: CASSWGRGETQYF
CDR3nt: TGTGCCAGCAGTTGGGGGAGAGGGGAGACCCAGTACTTC

d_gene: TRBD2
j_gene: TRBJ2-7
v_gene: TRBV28
abundance: once
CDR3aa: CASRVTSGRVEQYF
CDR3nt: TGTGCCAGCAGAGTGACTAGCGGGAGGGTGGAGCAGTACTTC

d_gene: TRBD1
j_gene: TRBJ2-3
v_gene: TRBV5-1
abundance: .
CDR3aa: CASSLGQGRTDTQYF
CDR3nt: TGCGCCAGCAGCTTAGGACAGGGGAGGACAGATACGCAGTATTTT

d_gene: .
j_gene: TRBJ2-2
v_gene: TRBV7-8
abundance: .
CDR3aa: CASSFSSQGYTRELFF
CDR3nt: TGTGCCAGCAGCTTCTCGTCACAGGGTTACACCAGGGAGCTGTTTTTT

d_gene: TRBD1
j_gene: TRBJ2-2
v_gene: TRBV19
abundance: .
CDR3aa: CASSSWTGGTGELFF
CDR3nt: TGTGCCAGTAGTTCGTGGACAGGGGGGACCGGGGAGCTGTTTTTT

d_gene: .
j_gene: TRBJ2-4
v_gene: TRBV7-2
abundance: .
CDR3aa: CASSLNRAENIQYF
CDR3nt: TGTGCCAGCAGCTTGAACAGGGCGGAAAACATTCAGTACTTC

d_gene: .
j_gene: TRBJ2-7
v_gene: TRBV5-4
abundance: once
CDR3aa: CASSRPDTIQQYF
CDR3nt: TGTGCCAGCAGCAGGCCGGACACGATCCAGCAGTACTTC

d_gene: TRBD1
j_gene: TRBJ1-2
v_gene: TRBV28
abundance: .
CDR3aa: CASSFNRGRYGYTF
CDR3nt: TGTGCCAGCAGTTTTAACAGGGGGAGGTATGGCTACACCTTC

d_gene: TRBD1
j_gene: TRBJ2-4
v_gene: TRBV18
abundance: .
CDR3aa: CASSLGTGAQNIQYF
CDR3nt: TGTGCCAGCTCACTCGGGACAGGGGCCCAAAACATTCAGTACTTC

d_gene: TRBD2
j_gene: TRBJ2-7
v_gene: TRBV7-2
abundance: .
CDR3aa: CASSLRGLAGNEQYF
CDR3nt: TGTGCCAGCAGCTTACGGGGACTAGCGGGGAACGAGCAGTACTTC

d_gene: TRBD1
j_gene: TRBJ2-7
v_gene: TRBV28
abundance: .
CDR3aa: CASSLGTGGDEQYF
CDR3nt: TGTGCCAGCAGTTTAGGGACAGGGGGAGACGAGCAGTACTTC

d_gene: TRBD2
j_gene: TRBJ2-3
v_gene: TRBV7-2
abundance: .
CDR3aa: CASSSLAVDTQYF
CDR3nt: TGTGCCAGCAGCTCTCTAGCGGTTGATACGCAGTATTTT

d_gene: .
j_gene: TRBJ2-2
v_gene: TRBV11-2
abundance: .
CDR3aa: CASSLEPGVAPAFF
CDR3nt: TGTGCCAGCAGCTTAGAACCGGGGGTGGCTCCAGCGTTTTTT

d_gene: TRBD2
j_gene: TRBJ2-5
v_gene: TRBV5-6
abundance: .
CDR3aa: CASSSPAGDSQETQYF
CDR3nt: TGTGCCAGCAGCTCCCCAGCGGGAGATAGCCAAGAGACCCAGTACTTC

d_gene: .
j_gene: TRBJ1-3
v_gene: TRBV6-5
abundance: .
CDR3aa: CASSLRGSGNTIYF
CDR3nt: TGTGCCAGCAGTTTAAGGGGCTCTGGAAACACCATATATTTT

d_gene: .
j_gene: TRBJ1-2
v_gene: TRBV6-5
abundance: .
CDR3aa: CASSPRVSYGYTF
CDR3nt: TGTGCCAGCAGCCCTCGGGTCAGCTATGGCTACACCTTC

d_gene: .
j_gene: TRBJ2-7
v_gene: TRBV5-6
abundance: .
CDR3aa: CASSLEYEQYF
CDR3nt: TGTGCCAGCAGCTTGGAATACGAGCAGTACTTC

d_gene: .
j_gene: TRBJ2-6
v_gene: TRBV7-2
abundance: once
CDR3aa: CASSSEGSGANVLTF
CDR3nt: TGTGCCAGCAGCTCGGAGGGGTCTGGGGCCAACGTCCTGACTTTC

d_gene: .
j_gene: TRBJ1-1
v_gene: TRBV29-1
abundance: .
CDR3aa: CSVDNRGMNTEAFF
CDR3nt: TGCAGCGTTGATAATAGGGGGATGAACACTGAAGCTTTCTTT

d_gene: .
j_gene: TRBJ1-3
v_gene: TRBV4-1
abundance: .
CDR3aa: CASSQVGRESSGNTIYF
CDR3nt: TGCGCCAGCAGCCAAGTGGGCAGGGAGAGCTCTGGAAACACCATATATTTT

d_gene: .
j_gene: TRBJ1-1
v_gene: TRBV9
abundance: .
CDR3aa: CASSARRDTNTEAFF
CDR3nt: TGTGCCAGCAGCGCACGCCGGGACACCAACACTGAAGCTTTCTTT

d_gene: .
j_gene: TRBJ2-1
v_gene: TRBV4-2
abundance: .
CDR3aa: CASSQSPRTYNEQFF
CDR3nt: TGTGCCAGCAGCCAAAGCCCCAGAACCTACAATGAGCAGTTCTTC

d_gene: TRBD1
j_gene: TRBJ2-7
v_gene: TRBV2
abundance: .
CDR3aa: CASRGQGRQHSYEQYF
CDR3nt: TGTGCCAGCAGGGGACAGGGGAGACAACACTCCTACGAGCAGTACTTC

d_gene: .
j_gene: TRBJ1-5
v_gene: TRBV7-9
abundance: .
CDR3aa: CASSSQGSQPQHF
CDR3nt: TGTGCCAGCAGTTCTCAGGGGAGTCAGCCCCAGCATTTT

d_gene: TRBD2
j_gene: TRBJ2-5
v_gene: TRBV9
abundance: .
CDR3aa: CASSVRRREGETQYF
CDR3nt: TGTGCCAGCAGCGTGAGACGACGGGAGGGCGAGACCCAGTACTTC

d_gene: .
j_gene: TRBJ2-7
v_gene: TRBV19
abundance: .
CDR3aa: CAFLKGYEQYF
CDR3nt: TGTGCCTTCTTGAAGGGCTACGAGCAGTACTTC

d_gene: .
j_gene: TRBJ1-3
v_gene: TRBV6-1
abundance: once
CDR3aa: CASSEAGLPGGNTIYF
CDR3nt: TGTGCCAGCAGTGAAGCTGGGCTCCCGGGTGGAAACACCATATATTTT

d_gene: .
j_gene: TRBJ2-3
v_gene: TRBV4-2
abundance: .
CDR3aa: CASSPRTGPTVQYF
CDR3nt: TGTGCCAGCAGCCCCCGGACGGGGCCTACCGTGCAGTATTTT